This T cell receptor beta chain was captured by sequencing in a study of cytotoxic CD8 clonotypes in ibrutinib-treated CLL. Study information: A median around twelve months of treatment, range 6 to 36, preceded the collection of response samples.

The CDR3 runs to 12 residues. The V and J ends lost 7 bases and 4 bases respectively, with 10 bases between them. The germline gives CDR1 MNHEY, CDR2 SVGAGI. Measured with immunoSEQ multiplex PCR; TCRdb has only the in-frame clones, and not every one. The sample carries around 140,000 clones, roughly 76% recorded once. The sequencing here drew on PBMCs, taken after 24 months of ibrutinib treatment. This TCR was sampled from a human donor with chronic lymphocytic leukemia. V and J are TRBV6-5 and TRBJ1-2, with D perhaps matching TRBD1 (5 bases). CDR3: CASTRTSYGYTF. The DNA of the CDR3 is TGTGCCAGCACCAGGACATCCTATGGCTACACCTTC.